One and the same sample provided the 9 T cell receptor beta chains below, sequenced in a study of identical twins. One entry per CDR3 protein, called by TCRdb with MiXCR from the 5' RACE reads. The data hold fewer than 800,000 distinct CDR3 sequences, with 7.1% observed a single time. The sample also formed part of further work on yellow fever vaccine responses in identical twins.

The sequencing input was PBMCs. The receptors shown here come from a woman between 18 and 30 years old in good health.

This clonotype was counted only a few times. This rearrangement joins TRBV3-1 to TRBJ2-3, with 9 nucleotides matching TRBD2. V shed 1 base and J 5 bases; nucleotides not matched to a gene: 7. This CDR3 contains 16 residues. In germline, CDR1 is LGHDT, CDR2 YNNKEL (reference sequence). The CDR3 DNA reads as TGTGCCAGCAGCCAAGGTAGCGGGAGTCGGAAAGATACGCAGTATTTT. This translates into CASSQGSGSRKDTQYF.

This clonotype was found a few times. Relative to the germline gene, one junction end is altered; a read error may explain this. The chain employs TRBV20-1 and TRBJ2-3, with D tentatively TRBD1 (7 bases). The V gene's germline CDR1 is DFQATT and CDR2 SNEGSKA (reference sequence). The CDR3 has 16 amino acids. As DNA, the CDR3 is TGCTGTGCTAGAGTACTCGGAGGGGGCGCATCGGATACGCAGTATTTT. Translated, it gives CCARVLGGGASDTQYF.

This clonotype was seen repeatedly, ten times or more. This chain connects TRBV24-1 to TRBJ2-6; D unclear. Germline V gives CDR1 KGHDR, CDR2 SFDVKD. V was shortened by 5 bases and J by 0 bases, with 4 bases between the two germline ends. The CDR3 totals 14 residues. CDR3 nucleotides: TGTGCCACCAGTGGGACCTCTGGGGCCAACGTCCTGACTTTC. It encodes CATSGTSGANVLTF.

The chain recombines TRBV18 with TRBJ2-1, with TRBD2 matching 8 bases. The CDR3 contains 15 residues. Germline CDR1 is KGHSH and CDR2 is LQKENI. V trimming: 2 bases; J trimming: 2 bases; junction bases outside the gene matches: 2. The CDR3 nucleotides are TGTGCCAGCTCACCAGGTAGCGGGGCCTACAATGAGCAGTTCTTC. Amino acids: CASSPGSGAYNEQFF. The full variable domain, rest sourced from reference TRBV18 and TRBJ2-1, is NAGVMQNPRHLVRRRGQEARLRCSPMKGHSHVYWYRQLPEEGLKFMVYLQKENIIDESGMPKERFSAEFPKEGPSILRIQQVVRGDSAAYFCASSPGSGAYNEQFFGPGTRLTVL.

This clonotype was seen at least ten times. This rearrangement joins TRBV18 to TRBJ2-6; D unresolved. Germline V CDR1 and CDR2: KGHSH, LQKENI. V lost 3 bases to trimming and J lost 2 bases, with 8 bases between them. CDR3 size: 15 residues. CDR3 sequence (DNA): TGTGCCAGCTCACCGGCAGTCGCTGGGGCCAACGTCCTGACTTTC. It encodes CASSPAVAGANVLTF. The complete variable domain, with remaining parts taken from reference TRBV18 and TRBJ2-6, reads NAGVMQNPRHLVRRRGQEARLRCSPMKGHSHVYWYRQLPEEGLKFMVYLQKENIIDESGMPKERFSAEFPKEGPSILRIQQVVRGDSAAYFCASSPAVAGANVLTFGAGSRLTVL.

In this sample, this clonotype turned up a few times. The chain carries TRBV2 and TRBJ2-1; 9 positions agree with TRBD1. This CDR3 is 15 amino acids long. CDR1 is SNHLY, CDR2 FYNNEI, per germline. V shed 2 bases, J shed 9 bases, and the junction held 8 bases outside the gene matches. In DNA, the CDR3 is TGTGCCAGCAGTGAATCCTGGGACAGGGTCGGTGAGCAGTTCTTC. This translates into CASSESWDRVGEQFF.

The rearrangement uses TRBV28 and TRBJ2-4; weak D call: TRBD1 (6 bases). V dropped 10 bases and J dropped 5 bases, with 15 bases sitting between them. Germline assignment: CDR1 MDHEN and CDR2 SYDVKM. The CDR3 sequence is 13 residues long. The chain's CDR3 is CANRQPGENIQYF. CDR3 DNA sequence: TGTGCCAACAGGCAGCCAGGGGAAAACATTCAGTACTTC.

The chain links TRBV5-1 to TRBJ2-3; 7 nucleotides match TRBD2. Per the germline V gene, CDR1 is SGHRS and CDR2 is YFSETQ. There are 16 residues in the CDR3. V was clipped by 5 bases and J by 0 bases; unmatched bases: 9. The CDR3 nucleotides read TGCGCCAGCAGGCGAAGACTAGCCCCTAGCACAGATACGCAGTATTTT. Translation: CASRRRLAPSTDTQYF.

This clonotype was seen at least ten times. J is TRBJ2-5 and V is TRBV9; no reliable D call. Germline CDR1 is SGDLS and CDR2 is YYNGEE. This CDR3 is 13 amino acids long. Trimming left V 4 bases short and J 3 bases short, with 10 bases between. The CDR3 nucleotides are TGTGCCAGCAGCCCAAGACGGGAAGAGACCCAGTACTTC. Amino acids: CASSPRREETQYF.